The 31 T cell receptor beta chains below all came from one sample that was sequenced in a study of blood T cell repertoires in COVID-19. TCRdb's copy holds only in-frame clones and misses some; the assay was immunoSEQ multiplex PCR. The repertoire holds a few hundred thousand clones, approximately 90% seen once, with approximately 1% in the top ten. Sequencing was carried out using PBMCs or T cells enriched from blood (not recorded which). Receptor source: a young man who had recovered from COVID-19.

The chain joins TRBV5-1 to TRBJ2-3; tentative D call: TRBD1 (6 bases). From germline, CDR1 is SGHRS and CDR2 YFSETQ. V gave up 2 bases and J gave up 3 bases, with 10 bases separating them. The length of the CDR3 is 14 residues. CDR3 coding DNA: TGCGCCAGCAGCTTAACAGGGTCTACAGATACGCAGTATTTT. Translation: CASSLTGSTDTQYF.

The chain combines TRBV2 with TRBJ2-2; 8 nucleotides agree with TRBD2. Germline-derived CDR1 and CDR2 are SNHLY and FYNNEI. The junction had 13 bases not matched to a gene; V was cut back by 6 bases and J by 4 bases. CDR3 size: 17 residues. The chain's CDR3 is CASRRGGLTLGTGELFF. Here the CDR3 DNA reads TGTGCCAGCAGACGCGGGGGGCTAACTCTTGGCACCGGGGAGCTGTTTTTT.

As regards this clone: The sample contains more than one DNA sequence encoding this CDR3. The J gene is TRBJ2-7, the V gene TRBV9; weak D call: TRBD1 (6 bases). Trimming stripped 0 bases from V and 2 bases from J, with 9 bases between. The CDR3 contains 14 residues. Germline CDR1 SGDLS, CDR2 YYNGEE. The CDR3 DNA reads TGTGCCAGCAGCGTAGGTCAGGGGACCTACGAGCAGTACTTC. Residues: CASSVGQGTYEQYF.

The chain couples TRBV13 to TRBJ2-1, with TRBD1 matching over 10 bases. The CDR3 runs to 16 residues. The germline V gene has CDR1 PRHDT and CDR2 FYEKMQ (reference sequence). Unmatched junction bases numbered 7, after V lost 5 bases and J lost 3 bases. Here the CDR3 reads CASSPIWDRGYNEQFF. The CDR3 DNA sequence: TGTGCCAGCAGCCCAATATGGGACAGGGGCTACAATGAGCAGTTCTTC.

J is TRBJ1-1 and V is TRBV20-1; no clear D. The CDR3 has 10 amino acids. Per the germline V gene, CDR1 is DFQATT and CDR2 is SNEGSKA (reference sequence). CDR3 coding DNA: TGCGAGTTGAGTAACACTGAAGCTTTCTTT. This codes for CELSNTEAFF.

This clone appeared a single time. The chain links TRBV2 to TRBJ1-3; no definite D call. The CDR3 sequence is 14 residues long. Germline CDR1 SNHLY, CDR2 FYNNEI. V lost 4 bases and J 0 bases, leaving 7 bases between the germline ends. CDR3 protein: CASSAESSGNTIYF. The CDR3 DNA reads as TGTGCCAGCAGTGCCGAGAGCTCTGGAAACACCATATATTTT.

The chain recombines TRBV4-3 with TRBJ2-1; 11 bases are a match to TRBD2. Germline V lookup: CDR1 LGHNA, CDR2 YSLEER. The V segment lost 4 bases and the J segment 3 bases; nucleotides outside the gene matches: 11. This CDR3 has 18 amino acids. DNA of the CDR3: TGCGCCAGCAGCCGATATTGGCTAGCGGGAGGATACTACAATGAGCAGTTCTTC. Encoded protein: CASSRYWLAGGYYNEQFF.

CDR3 sequence (DNA): TGTGCCAGCAGCTTATGGGGACAGGGGGGCTACGAGCAGTACTTC. Residues: CASSLWGQGGYEQYF. The gene calls are TRBV7-8 and TRBJ2-7, with 11 bases fitting TRBD1. Germline CDR1 and CDR2: SGHVS and FQNEAQ. Trimming cost V 2 bases and J 3 bases; bases outside gene matches: 3. This CDR3 has 15 amino acids.

Worth noting for this clone: A single base separates this from a much larger clone, so it may be a read error. V and J are TRBV3-1 (or the pseudogene TRBV3-2) and TRBJ2-3, with 8 positions matching TRBD2. The germline CDR1 and CDR2 sequences are LGHDT and YNNKEL (reference sequence). V was clipped by 4 bases and J by 0 bases; unmatched bases: 3. The CDR3 is made up of 15 amino acids. The CDR3 is CASSRASGSTDTQYF. As DNA, the CDR3 is TGTGCCAGCAGCCGGGCTAGCGGGAGCACAGATACGCAGTATTTT.

Comment on this clone: In the same sample, other DNA sequences code for this CDR3. The V call is TRBV30, the J call TRBJ2-7; no definite D call. The ends were cut back, 2 bases at V and 3 bases at J, with 8 bases in the middle. Germline values: CDR1 GTSNPN, CDR2 SVGIG (reference sequence). The CDR3 sequence is 12 residues long. The CDR3 region is CAWSRGSYEQYF. As DNA, the CDR3 is TGTGCCTGGAGTCGTGGTAGCTACGAGCAGTACTTC. Based on the CDR3 plus reference TRBV30 and TRBJ2-7, the full variable domain is SQTIHQWPATLVQPVGSPLSLECTVEGTSNPNLYWYRQAAGRGLQLLFYSVGIGQISSEVPQNLSASRPQDRQFILSSKKLLLSDSGFYLCAWSRGSYEQYFGPGTRLTVT.

This chain links TRBV24-1 with TRBJ2-1; 7 nucleotides match TRBD2. The CDR3 loop spans 16 amino acids. The germline V gene has CDR1 KGHDR and CDR2 SFDVKD. Losses at the gene ends were 3 bases for V and 0 bases for J; bases not matched to a gene: 4. CDR3 in amino acids: CATSDRIAGSYNEQFF. DNA for the CDR3: TGTGCCACCAGTGATCGGATAGCGGGCTCCTACAATGAGCAGTTCTTC.

J is TRBJ2-3 and V is TRBV4-1, with TRBD1 as a possible D gene (5 bases). CDR1 and CDR2 (germline): MGHRA, YSYEKL. The V gene lost 5 bases and the J gene lost 7 bases, with 16 bases spanning the gap. This CDR3 region has 14 residues. The CDR3 loop reads CASSLGQNQYTQYF. Written as DNA, the CDR3 is TGCGCCAGCAGCTTAGGACAAAACCAATATACGCAGTATTTT.

The chain joins TRBV4-1 to TRBJ1-2; D is uncertain. The ends were cut back, 0 bases at V and 0 bases at J, with 11 bases in the middle. This CDR3 is 16 amino acids long. Germline assignment: CDR1 MGHRA and CDR2 YSYEKL. Here the CDR3 reads CASSQESQATNYGYTF. In nucleotides, the CDR3 is TGCGCCAGCAGCCAAGAATCGCAGGCCACTAACTATGGCTACACCTTC.

The V call is TRBV11-2, the J call TRBJ1-4, with a weak D call TRBD1 (5 bases). Germline V gives CDR1 SGHAT, CDR2 FQNNGV. The CDR3 runs 15 residues. Trimming left V 3 bases short and J 5 bases short, with 13 bases between. The CDR3 here is CASSFSWQGNEKLFF. The CDR3 DNA sequence: TGTGCCAGCAGCTTCTCGTGGCAGGGAAATGAAAAACTGTTTTTT.

The CDR3 DNA reads as TGTGCCAGCAGCGGACAGGGGCTGTCCTACGAGCAGTACTTC. Its translation: CASSGQGLSYEQYF. The chain has TRBV9 and TRBJ2-7, with 8 bases fitting TRBD1. V gave up 3 bases and J gave up 1 base; unmatched junction bases: 3. The CDR3 is made up of 14 amino acids. The germline V gene encodes CDR1 SGDLS and CDR2 YYNGEE.

The rearrangement joins TRBV14 to TRBJ1-2; D may be TRBD1 (6 bases). CDR3 length: 13 amino acids. Germline V CDR1 and CDR2: SGHDN, FVKESK. V lost 3 bases and J lost 3, with 8 bases in between. The DNA of the CDR3 is TGTGCCAGCAGCCATACAGGGTACTATGGCTACACCTTC. It codes for CASSHTGYYGYTF.

The gene calls are TRBV7-8 and TRBJ2-2; D ambiguous. This CDR3 spans 14 amino acids. CDR1 and CDR2 (germline): SGHVS, FQNEAQ. Trimming stripped 5 bases from V and 4 bases from J, with 11 bases between. This chain's CDR3 is CASSKRSVTGELFF. The CDR3 bases are TGTGCCAGCAGCAAACGTTCGGTCACCGGGGAGCTGTTTTTT.

The rearrangement links TRBV4-1 to TRBJ2-7, with TRBD1 matching over 7 bases. CDR3 length: 16 residues. The germline CDR1 and CDR2 sequences are MGHRA and YSYEKL. The V gene end was trimmed by 2 bases and the J gene end by 4 bases; junction bases not matched to a gene: 11. The CDR3 region has the DNA TGCGCCAGCAGCCAATTCCACAGGGACAGCGATTACGAGCAGTACTTC. It translates to CASSQFHRDSDYEQYF.

The chain recombines TRBV5-1 with TRBJ2-7; D is unresolved. This CDR3 spans 17 amino acids. Germline assignment: CDR1 SGHRS and CDR2 YFSETQ. Trimming removed 4 bases at V and 5 bases at J, with 25 bases between. This CDR3 reads CASSPRRRRRSNNEQYF. The CDR3 region has the DNA TGCGCCAGCAGCCCTCGACGTCGACGGCGGTCCAACAACGAGCAGTACTTC.

CDR3: CASSEQGPAGGELFF. The CDR3 nucleotides are TGCGCCAGCAGCGAACAGGGGCCCGCGGGCGGGGAGCTGTTTTTT. The gene calls are TRBV5-1 and TRBJ2-2; 7 nucleotides agree with TRBD1. The V gene's germline CDR1 is SGHRS and CDR2 YFSETQ. CDR3 length: 15 residues. Trimming cost V 4 bases and J 7 bases; bases outside gene matches: 10.

The V gene is TRBV6-5, the J gene TRBJ1-2, with unresolved D. CDR3 length equals 13 residues. V was shortened by 6 bases and J by 2 bases, with 10 bases between the two germline ends. Germline CDR1 is MNHEY and CDR2 is SVGAGI. CDR3 nucleotides: TGTGCCAGCAGCCCCCCCTCGAACTATGGCTACACCTTC. Protein product: CASSPPSNYGYTF.

The V call is TRBV10-3, the J call TRBJ1-2, with D tentatively TRBD1 (5 bases). This CDR3 has 17 amino acids. Trimming removed 0 bases from V and 1 base from J, with 15 bases in between. Germline values: CDR1 ENHRY, CDR2 SYGVKD. This CDR3 reads CAISESQGSTSNYGYTF. DNA of the CDR3: TGTGCCATCAGTGAGTCGCAGGGCTCCACCAGTAACTATGGCTACACCTTC.

This chain joins TRBV6-2 or TRBV6-3 and TRBJ1-5; 7 nucleotides line up with TRBD1. CDR1 is MNHEY, CDR2 SVGEGT, per germline. Trimming took 6 bases from V and 2 from J; bases not matched to a gene: 7. The length of the CDR3 is 15 residues. CDR3 residues: CASSPQGVGNQPQHF. The CDR3, as DNA: TGTGCCAGCAGCCCCCAGGGGGTGGGCAATCAGCCCCAGCATTTT.

V and J are TRBV9 and TRBJ2-2; no reliable D call. V lost 4 bases and J lost 4, with 11 bases in between. The CDR3 contains 14 residues. Per germline, CDR1 SGDLS and CDR2 YYNGEE. CDR3 loop: CASSLQASTGELFF. In DNA form, the CDR3 reads TGTGCCAGCAGCCTCCAGGCGTCCACCGGGGAGCTGTTTTTT.

The rearrangement uses TRBV28 and TRBJ2-6; no reliable D call. Germline V gene lookup returns CDR1 MDHEN and CDR2 SYDVKM. The CDR3 loop spans 16 amino acids. Deletions cut 2 bases from V and 0 bases from J, with 8 bases between. CDR3 sequence reads: CASSLGWSSGANVLTF. The CDR3 region has the DNA TGTGCCAGCAGTTTAGGATGGAGCTCTGGGGCCAACGTCCTGACTTTC.

The CDR3 DNA reads as TGTGCCAGTAGCCTCTATAGCGGGAGGGCCGGAAATGAGCAGTTCTTC. As protein: CASSLYSGRAGNEQFF. The V call is TRBV19, the J call TRBJ2-1; 11 bases are a match to TRBD2. The CDR3 spans 16 residues. The V gene end was trimmed by 6 bases and the J gene end by 7 bases; junction bases not matched to a gene: 11. Germline values: CDR1 LNHDA, CDR2 SQIVND (reference sequence).

This clone has only one observation. V gene TRBV30 combines with J gene TRBJ1-1; D unresolved. This CDR3 has 13 amino acids. From germline, CDR1 is GTSNPN and CDR2 SVGIG (reference sequence). V lost 0 bases and J 1 base, leaving 6 bases between the germline ends. CDR3 bases: TGTGCCTGGAGTGTGACAAGGAACACTGAAGCTTTCTTT. Translation: CAWSVTRNTEAFF. The entire variable domain, with the rest obtained from reference TRBV30 and TRBJ1-1, is as follows: SQTIHQWPATLVQPVGSPLSLECTVEGTSNPNLYWYRQAAGRGLQLLFYSVGIGQISSEVPQNLSASRPQDRQFILSSKKLLLSDSGFYLCAWSVTRNTEAFFGQGTRLTVV.

This chain connects TRBV28 to TRBJ2-3, with TRBD2 matching over 8 bases. Germline V gene data show CDR1 as MDHEN and CDR2 as SYDVKM. The CDR3 consists of 15 residues. Unmatched junction bases numbered 0, after V lost 0 bases and J lost 1 base. CDR3 sequence reads: CASSLWTSGTDTQYF. DNA of the CDR3: TGTGCCAGCAGTTTATGGACTAGCGGCACAGATACGCAGTATTTT. Combining the CDR3 with reference TRBV28 and TRBJ2-3 gives the whole variable domain DVKVTQSSRYLVKRTGEKVFLECVQDMDHENMFWYRQDPGLGLRLIYFSYDVKMKEKGDIPEGYSVSREKKERFSLILESASTNQTSMYLCASSLWTSGTDTQYFGPGTRLTVL.

The chain carries TRBV6-5 and TRBJ1-6, with TRBD1 matching over 8 bases. With 5 bases clipped from V and 9 bases from J, the junction kept 6 bases outside the gene matches. CDR3 length equals 14 residues. CDR1 and CDR2 from the germline V gene are MNHEY and SVGAGI. The CDR3 protein is CASSPDRGSSPLHF. CDR3 sequence (DNA): TGTGCCAGCAGTCCCGACAGGGGTAGTTCACCCCTCCACTTT.

This clone appeared a few times. V usage is TRBV7-2 and J usage is TRBJ1-5; D possibly corresponds to TRBD1 (5 bases). The germline CDR1 and CDR2 sequences are SGHTA and FQGNSA. The CDR3 runs 13 residues. Trimming shortened V by 5 bases and J by 6 bases, and 11 bases separated the two germline ends. CDR3 protein: CASSGRGGQPQHF. The CDR3 DNA reads as TGTGCCAGCAGCGGAAGGGGAGGTCAGCCCCAGCATTTT.

The chain couples TRBV28 to TRBJ2-3; TRBD2 matches at 9 bases. The CDR3 extends over 16 amino acids. Trimming at V came to 4 bases and at J to 4 bases, leaving 9 bases not matched to a gene. CDR1 is MDHEN and CDR2 is SYDVKM in the germline V gene. The CDR3 nucleotides read TGTGCCAGCAGTTCCCAGGGACTAGCTTTTCCAGATACGCAGTATTTT. Protein: CASSSQGLAFPDTQYF.